This TCR beta chain was observed in a study of post-analysis software for immune sequencing data. On the study more broadly: Recorded subtypes: relapsing-remitting, secondary progressive, progressive-relapsing; some patients unannotated. Points from the study as a whole: Samples made in the same batch grouped tightly together by F measure. Among roughly 5 TRBV segments more frequent in patients than controls were TRBV5-6, TRBV5-1 and TRBV20-1.

With 4 bases clipped from V and 3 bases from J, the junction kept 6 bases outside the gene matches. In germline, CDR1 is SGHAT, CDR2 FQNNGV. The CDR3 is made up of 16 amino acids. In regard to this clonotype: What it binds is not known.

cDNA libraries for TCR beta contained unique molecular identifiers. TCRdb re-called the PCR reads through MiXCR, storing one row per CDR3 protein. The profile shows approximately 630,000 distinct CDR3 sequences, 59% of them singletons. This clonotype originated in a girl aged 2 to 9 with multiple sclerosis. Specimen: blood. The chain uses TRBV11-2 and TRBJ2-1; 10 bases agree with TRBD2. In DNA, the CDR3 is TGTGCCAGCAGCTCTCAGCGGGAGGGATACTACAATGAGCAGTTCTTC. The encoded protein is CASSSQREGYYNEQFF.